Listed below are T cell receptor beta chains from one sample, sequenced in a study of vaccination effects on CD4 cells after COVID-19. These receptors lack a known antigen. TCRdb keeps only in-frame clones here, not all; method: immunoSEQ multiplex PCR. The sample includes about 40,000 clones, 55% to 75% of them seen just once. This specimen was CD4+ T cells from PBMCs cultured with SARS-CoV-2 spike peptides, taken before COVID-19 vaccination. The receptors originated from a human donor who received a COVID-19 vaccine. Each CDR3 is given with its conserved first and last residue. The order of the fields is V gene, J gene, D gene, clone size, CDR3 protein, CDR3 DNA. A D gene is named only where the DNA matches it firmly. Where a row states a size, it is once, few, many or the class of an expanded clone; other rows omit it.

>TRBV18|TRBJ2-3|TRBD2|.
CASSPRASGRGSTDTQYF
TGTGCCAGCTCCCCCCGAGCTAGCGGGAGGGGGAGCACAGATACGCAGTATTTT
>TRBV4-2|TRBJ2-1|.|once
CASSQAGPGLEQFF
TGTGCCAGCAGCCAGGCCGGTCCTGGCCTCGAGCAGTTCTTC
>TRBV18|TRBJ1-4|.|.
CASSPGATNEKLFF
TGTGCCAGCTCACCGGGGGCCACTAATGAAAAACTGTTTTTT
>TRBV3-1/TRBV3-2|TRBJ1-5|.|few
CASSHRKRDSNQPQHF
TGTGCCAGCAGCCACCGAAAAAGGGATAGCAATCAGCCCCAGCATTTT
>TRBV23-1|TRBJ1-5|.|.
CASSQLTPDSLSYRNQPQHF
TGCGCCAGCAGTCAATTGACCCCCGACAGTCTATCGTATCGCAATCAGCCCCAGCATTTT
>TRBV4-2|TRBJ2-5|TRBD2|.
CASSQDDIRLAGEETQYF
TGTGCCAGCAGCCAAGATGACATTCGACTAGCGGGGGAGGAGACCCAGTACTTC
>TRBV28|TRBJ1-5|.|.
CASSFGRTGQPQHF
TGTGCCAGCAGTTTTGGGAGAACGGGTCAGCCCCAGCATTTT
>TRBV6-6|TRBJ2-7|TRBD1|.
CASSYSAGGEQYF
TGTGCCAGCAGTTACTCAGCAGGGGGCGAGCAGTACTTC
>TRBV7-2|TRBJ1-1|.|few
CASSTRVWGTEAFF
TGTGCCAGCAGCACGCGGGTTTGGGGCACTGAAGCTTTCTTT
>TRBV5-4|TRBJ2-7|TRBD1|.
CASSLQGAPTEQYF
TGTGCCAGCAGCTTACAGGGGGCGCCGACCGAGCAGTACTTC
>TRBV3-1/TRBV3-2|TRBJ1-2|.|.
CASIGPKDRGYTF
TGTGCCAGCATCGGGCCCAAGGATCGCGGCTACACCTTC
>TRBV6-2/TRBV6-3|TRBJ2-3|TRBD2|.
CASSSGLGADTQYF
TGTGCCAGCAGTTCGGGACTAGGGGCAGATACGCAGTATTTT
>TRBV5-1|TRBJ2-1|.|.
CASSLAGSGHFYNEQFF
TGCGCCAGCAGCTTGGCCGGGTCGGGACACTTCTACAATGAGCAGTTCTTC
>TRBV5-1|TRBJ1-4|TRBD1|.
CASSFGTDRGNEKLFF
TGCGCCAGCAGCTTTGGGACCGACAGGGGGAATGAAAAACTGTTTTTT
>TRBV14|TRBJ1-1|TRBD1|few
CASSWDRDTEAFF
TGTGCCAGCAGCTGGGACAGGGACACTGAAGCTTTCTTT
>TRBV14|TRBJ1-2|TRBD1|.
CASSTGQGIGGYTF
TGTGCCAGCAGCACCGGACAGGGGATCGGGGGCTACACCTTC
>TRBV5-1|TRBJ2-5|TRBD1|.
CASSSRDRGTQYF
TGCGCCAGCAGCTCCCGGGACAGGGGGACCCAGTACTTC
>TRBV6-5|TRBJ1-3|.|.
CASIGSSGNTIYF
TGTGCCAGCATTGGAAGCTCTGGAAACACCATATATTTT
>TRBV19|TRBJ2-2|.|.
CASSTGPNTGELFF
TGTGCCAGTAGTACGGGGCCGAACACCGGGGAGCTGTTTTTT
>TRBV29-1|TRBJ1-1|.|.
CSVEDRAANTEAFF
TGCAGCGTTGAAGATAGGGCAGCAAACACTGAAGCTTTCTTT
>TRBV18|TRBJ2-5|.|.
CASSPGEQETQYF
TGTGCCAGCTCACCAGGGGAACAAGAGACCCAGTACTTC
>TRBV5-4|TRBJ1-1|.|.
CASSFFEYTEAFF
TGTGCCAGCAGCTTTTTTGAGTACACTGAAGCTTTCTTT
>TRBV7-9|TRBJ1-4|.|few
CASSPPTAGQYEKLFF
TGTGCCAGCAGCCCCCCGACAGCGGGACAATATGAAAAACTGTTTTTT
>TRBV24-1|TRBJ1-5|.|.
CATSDHHRTDINQPQHF
TGTGCCACCAGTGATCATCACCGGACAGATATCAATCAGCCCCAGCATTTT
>TRBV10-3|TRBJ2-7|.|.
CAISGGDEQYF
TGTGCCATCAGTGGTGGCGACGAGCAGTACTTC
>TRBV5-1|TRBJ2-6|.|.
CASSLWGSGANVLTF
TGCGCCAGCAGCTTGTGGGGATCTGGGGCCAACGTCCTGACTTTC
>TRBV5-1|TRBJ2-1|TRBD2|once
CASSFGGAFIEQFF
TGCGCCAGCAGCTTCGGGGGGGCATTTATTGAGCAGTTCTTC
>TRBV6-5|TRBJ1-6|.|.
CASSLVQGSLHF
TGTGCCAGCAGTTTGGTGCAGGGGTCCCTCCACTTT
>TRBV5-8|TRBJ2-7|.|.
CASSLVKGSDPSSYEQYF
TGTGCCAGCAGCTTGGTAAAGGGGTCGGACCCCTCCTCCTACGAGCAGTACTTC
>TRBV7-2|TRBJ1-2|.|.
CASSLALSGYGYTF
TGTGCCAGCAGCTTAGCGTTGTCAGGGTATGGCTACACCTTC
>TRBV19|TRBJ1-3|.|.
CASSRDGNTIYF
TGTGCCAGTAGCAGGGATGGAAACACCATATATTTT
>TRBV7-8|TRBJ1-4|.|.
CASSLKRGLADEKLFF
TGTGCCAGCAGCTTAAAGAGGGGCTTAGCGGATGAAAAACTGTTTTTT
>TRBV28|TRBJ2-6|.|.
CASTRRGGRGPSGANVLTF
TGTGCCAGCACCCGAAGGGGTGGCAGGGGCCCCTCTGGGGCCAACGTCCTGACTTTC
>TRBV7-9|TRBJ2-3|.|.
CASAGTRADTQYF
TGTGCCAGCGCCGGGACAAGGGCAGATACGCAGTATTTT
>TRBV5-4|TRBJ2-1|.|few
CASSLVPYNEQFF
TGTGCCAGCAGCTTGGTACCTTACAATGAGCAGTTCTTC
>TRBV15|TRBJ2-2|.|.
CATRNSRHNTGELFF
TGTGCCACCCGGAACTCCCGGCACAACACCGGGGAGCTGTTTTTT
>TRBV19|TRBJ1-1|.|.
CASSTRDITEAFF
TGTGCCAGTAGTACCCGGGACATCACTGAAGCTTTCTTT
>TRBV11-2|TRBJ1-2|.|few
CASTDRRYSNYGYTF
TGTGCCAGCACCGACAGGCGATATTCTAACTATGGCTACACCTTC
>TRBV18|TRBJ1-3|.|.
CASSPLGAGNTIYF
TGTGCCAGCTCACCACTGGGGGCTGGAAACACCATATATTTT
>TRBV6-2/TRBV6-3|TRBJ2-7|.|many
CASSYRSEQYF
TGTGCCAGCAGTTACAGGAGTGAGCAGTACTTC
>TRBV10-3|TRBJ2-3|.|.
CAISFDPDTQYF
TGTGCCATCAGTTTCGACCCAGATACGCAGTATTTT
>TRBV10-3|TRBJ1-5|TRBD1|.
CAISPGQDPQPQHF
TGTGCCATCAGTCCGGGACAGGATCCTCAGCCCCAGCATTTT
>TRBV27|TRBJ1-2|TRBD1|.
CASSARQGYGYTF
TGTGCCAGCAGTGCCAGACAGGGGTATGGCTACACCTTC
>TRBV28|TRBJ1-5|.|.
CASSLGGGNQPQHF
TGTGCCAGCAGTTTGGGTGGGGGGAATCAGCCCCAGCATTTT
>TRBV5-6|TRBJ1-3|.|.
CASSLGPGSGNTIYF
TGTGCCAGCAGCTTGGGACCAGGCTCGGGAAACACCATATATTTT
>TRBV7-9|TRBJ1-6|.|.
CASSSTRGQGRNSPLHF
TGTGCCAGCAGCTCCACCCGGGGGCAGGGACGGAATTCACCCCTCCACTTT
>TRBV7-2|TRBJ2-5|TRBD2|.
CASSYSSGGQETQYF
TGTGCCAGCAGCTACTCAAGCGGGGGGCAAGAGACCCAGTACTTC
>TRBV5-4|TRBJ1-1|TRBD1|few
CASSTGQGRNTEAFF
TGTGCCAGCAGCACTGGACAGGGCAGGAACACTGAAGCTTTCTTT
>TRBV5-5|TRBJ1-1|.|once
CASSLGQPNMNTEAFF
TGTGCCAGCAGCTTGGGACAGCCCAATATGAACACTGAAGCTTTCTTT
>TRBV19|TRBJ2-3|TRBD2|few
CASSPRSGGADTQYF
TGTGCCAGTAGCCCCCGCAGCGGGGGGGCAGATACGCAGTATTTT
>TRBV4-1|TRBJ2-2|.|.
CASSFPRTGAKDTGELFF
TGCGCCAGCAGCTTTCCCCGAACGGGGGCAAAGGACACCGGGGAGCTGTTTTTT
>TRBV5-1|TRBJ2-5|.|once
CASSPGALAETQYF
TGCGCCAGCAGCCCGGGGGCACTAGCGGAGACCCAGTACTTC
>TRBV30|TRBJ1-2|.|.
CAWRHPAGYGYTF
TGTGCCTGGAGACACCCGGCGGGCTATGGCTACACCTTC
>TRBV29-1|TRBJ2-7|.|.
CSVSGDAYEQYF
TGCAGCGTGTCGGGGGACGCCTACGAGCAGTACTTC